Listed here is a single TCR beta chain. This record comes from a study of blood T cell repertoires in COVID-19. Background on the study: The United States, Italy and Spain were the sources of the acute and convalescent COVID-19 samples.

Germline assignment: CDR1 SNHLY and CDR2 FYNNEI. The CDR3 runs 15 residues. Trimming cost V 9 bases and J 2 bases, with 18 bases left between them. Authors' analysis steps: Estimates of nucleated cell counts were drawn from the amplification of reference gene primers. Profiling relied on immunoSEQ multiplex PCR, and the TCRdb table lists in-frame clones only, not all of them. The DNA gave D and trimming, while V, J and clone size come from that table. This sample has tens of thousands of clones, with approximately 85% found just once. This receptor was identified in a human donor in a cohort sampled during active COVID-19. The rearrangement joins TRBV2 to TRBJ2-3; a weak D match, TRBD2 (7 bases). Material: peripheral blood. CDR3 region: CARGPGGPDTDTQYF. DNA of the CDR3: TGTGCCAGAGGACCCGGGGGGCCTGACACAGATACGCAGTATTTT.